A single sample gave rise to the 28 T cell receptor beta chains below, sequenced in a study of blood T cell repertoires in COVID-19. Profiled with immunoSEQ multiplex PCR; TCRdb holds only in-frame clones, not every one. The data contain approximately 210,000 clones, 88% of them seen just once; the ten biggest clones take up approximately 1.8%. The specimen sequenced was peripheral blood. All receptors derive from a man between 65 and 79 years old with acute or convalescent COVID-19.

In its sample, this clone was seen once. The V call is TRBV2, the J call TRBJ1-6; no definite D call. This CDR3 comprises 13 residues. The V end lost 7 bases, the J end lost 10 bases, and 14 bases lay between the germline ends. Germline V lookup: CDR1 SNHLY, CDR2 FYNNEI. CDR3 loop: CASKGLGGSPLHF. CDR3 in DNA: TGTGCCAGCAAAGGACTGGGAGGATCACCCCTCCACTTT.

The V and J genes are TRBV27 and TRBJ1-5; maybe TRBD1 (6 bases). Germline-derived CDR1 and CDR2 are MNHEY and SMNVEV (reference sequence). The CDR3 contains 16 residues. V was pared by 4 bases and J by 4 bases, with 17 bases between. The CDR3 protein is CASSSGSGQFNQPQHF. CDR3 DNA: TGTGCCAGCAGTTCGGGGTCGGGACAATTTAATCAGCCCCAGCATTTT.

A few counts support this clone. V usage is TRBV30 and J usage is TRBJ2-7, with D tentatively TRBD1 (5 bases). CDR3 length equals 14 residues. Trimming cost V 1 base and J 4 bases, with 14 bases left between them. In germline, CDR1 is GTSNPN, CDR2 SVGIG (reference sequence). In DNA form, the CDR3 reads TGTGCCTGGAGTGGGAGACAGTATGTGTACGAGCAGTACTTC. Translating it yields CAWSGRQYVYEQYF.

On this clone: The same CDR3 is also encoded by other DNA sequences in this sample. The gene calls are TRBV29-1 and TRBJ1-1, with D tentatively TRBD1 (6 bases). The germline V gene has CDR1 SQVTM and CDR2 ANQGSEA. Trimming took 4 bases from V and 1 from J, leaving 7 bases between them. The CDR3 is 12 amino acids. The CDR3 is CSVGQANTEAFF. For the CDR3, the DNA is TGCAGCGTTGGACAGGCGAACACTGAAGCTTTCTTT.

This clone has more than one count but fewer than ten. The J gene is TRBJ2-1, the V gene TRBV11-3, with D perhaps TRBD1 (5 bases). The V gene lost 5 bases and the J gene lost 0 bases, with 11 bases spanning the gap. Per germline, CDR1 SGHNT and CDR2 YENEEA. This CDR3 has 15 residues. CDR3 sequence: CASSLREGSYNEQFF. For the CDR3, the DNA is TGTGCCAGCAGCCTCAGGGAAGGCTCCTACAATGAGCAGTTCTTC.

The chain links TRBV5-4 to TRBJ2-7; 8 bases align to TRBD1. This CDR3 has 15 residues. V dropped 0 bases and J dropped 1; count of bases not matched to a gene: 3. Germline lookup yields CDR1 SGHNT and CDR2 YYREEE (reference sequence). CDR3 DNA sequence: TGTGCCAGCAGCTTGGACCAGGGGGCATCCTACGAGCAGTACTTC. Its translation: CASSLDQGASYEQYF.

As concerns this clone: Other DNA sequences in the sample encode the same CDR3. V is TRBV7-3 and J is TRBJ2-1; D might be TRBD2 (5 bases). The CDR3 runs to 15 residues. V lost 0 bases to trimming and J lost 2 bases, with 8 bases between them. Per germline, CDR1 SGHTA and CDR2 FQGTGA. CDR3 sequence (DNA): TGTGCCAGCAGCTTAACGAGCGGAACCTACAATGAGCAGTTCTTC. Translation: CASSLTSGTYNEQFF.

The chain carries TRBV30 and TRBJ2-7; TRBD1 might be the D (6 bases). The V end lost 0 bases, the J end lost 2 bases, and 14 bases lay between the germline ends. The germline V gene has CDR1 GTSNPN and CDR2 SVGIG (reference sequence). The CDR3 has 15 amino acids. For the CDR3, the DNA is TGTGCCTGGAGTGTACCTGGACAGTTGCCCTACGAGCAGTACTTC. Its protein product is CAWSVPGQLPYEQYF.

The chain couples TRBV11-2 to TRBJ2-3; TRBD1 matches at 8 bases. V trimming: 1 base; J trimming: 4 bases; junction bases outside the gene matches: 7. The CDR3 has 16 amino acids. Per germline, CDR1 SGHAT and CDR2 FQNNGV. CDR3: CASSLGARGRSDTQYF. The CDR3 coding sequence is TGTGCCAGCAGCTTAGGCGCCAGGGGGCGATCAGATACGCAGTATTTT.

Here the CDR3 DNA reads TGTGCCTCCGCGGACATCCCGATTCTAAATACGCAGTATTTT. Protein: CASADIPILNTQYF. The gene calls are TRBV10-3 and TRBJ2-3, with a tentative D call TRBD1 (5 bases). The CDR3 length is 14 residues. Germline CDR1 reads ENHRY; CDR2 reads SYGVKD. The V and J ends lost 11 bases and 7 bases respectively, with 22 bases between them.

The chain carries TRBV4-3 and TRBJ2-1, with 8 bases matching TRBD2. This CDR3 has 14 residues. The junction had 13 bases not matched to a gene; V was cut back by 3 bases and J by 15 bases. Germline-derived CDR1 and CDR2 are LGHNA and YSLEER. The CDR3 sequence is CASSQGSAGVVPFF. The CDR3, as DNA: TGCGCCAGCAGCCAGGGCTCAGCGGGAGTCGTACCGTTCTTC.

The chain uses TRBV7-2 and TRBJ1-6; D is unclear. The CDR3 has 15 amino acids. V was pared by 4 bases and J by 8 bases, with 15 bases between. Per germline, CDR1 SGHTA and CDR2 FQGNSA. CDR3 amino acids: CASSSRPPGHSPLHF. CDR3 nucleotide sequence: TGTGCCAGCAGCTCCAGGCCCCCCGGCCATTCACCCCTCCACTTT.

This chain connects TRBV2 to TRBJ2-1, with 9 bases that match TRBD1. CDR3 size: 13 residues. The germline CDR1 and CDR2 sequences are SNHLY and FYNNEI. V lost 2 bases, J lost 10 bases, and 3 bases stayed unmatched. CDR3: CASSETGQGEQFF. The CDR3, as DNA: TGTGCCAGCAGTGAAACCGGACAGGGGGAGCAGTTCTTC.

The gene calls are TRBV4-3 and TRBJ2-1, with D perhaps matching TRBD2 (5 bases). The CDR3 sequence is 18 residues long. Germline V gives CDR1 LGHNA, CDR2 YSLEER. V lost 4 bases to trimming and J lost 0 bases, with 19 bases between them. CDR3 sequence reads: CASSLNPLAENSYNEQFF. As DNA, the CDR3 is TGCGCCAGCAGCCTAAACCCCCTAGCAGAAAACTCCTACAATGAGCAGTTCTTC.

The rearrangement joins TRBV6-2 or TRBV6-3 to TRBJ1-1, with a weak D call TRBD1 (5 bases). Per germline, CDR1 MNHEY and CDR2 SVGEGT. The CDR3 is 11 amino acids. Trimming pared 6 bases from V and 4 bases from J, leaving 6 bases between. The CDR3 sequence: CASSDSTEAFF. The CDR3 nucleotides read TGTGCCAGCAGCGACAGCACTGAAGCTTTCTTT.

The genes are TRBV10-3 and TRBJ1-3; a weak D match, TRBD1 (6 bases). CDR3 length: 16 residues. The V gene lost 5 bases and the J gene lost 2 bases, with 16 bases spanning the gap. Germline V gene lookup returns CDR1 ENHRY and CDR2 SYGVKD. DNA for the CDR3: TGTGCCATCAGTAACACGGGGGGGCAGGCTGGAAACACCATATATTTT. Its translation is CAISNTGGQAGNTIYF.

CDR3 in DNA: TGTGCTAGCAACACCCTCAACACCGGGGAGCTGTTTTTT. This sequence encodes CASNTLNTGELFF. This rearrangement joins TRBV12-5 to TRBJ2-2; no clear D. V lost 9 bases, J lost 2 bases, and 10 bases lay in between. CDR3 size: 13 residues. Germline CDR1 reads LGHNT; CDR2 reads FRNRAP.

The chain links TRBV5-6 to TRBJ1-2; TRBD1 agrees at 9 bases. Germline V gene data show CDR1 as SGHDT and CDR2 as YYEEEE. The CDR3 is 15 amino acids. Trimming cost V 4 bases and J 6 bases; bases outside gene matches: 10. CDR3 DNA: TGTGCCAGCAGCATAGCACCGGGACAGGGAGATGGCTACACCTTC. Residues: CASSIAPGQGDGYTF.

The rearrangement uses TRBV2 and TRBJ1-1; no reliable D call. V was trimmed by 4 bases and J by 1 base, leaving 7 bases between them. CDR1 and CDR2 (germline): SNHLY, FYNNEI. The length of the CDR3 is 13 residues. DNA of the CDR3: TGTGCCAGCAGTGTACAGTCGAACACTGAAGCTTTCTTT. Translated: CASSVQSNTEAFF. Supplemented by reference TRBV2 and TRBJ1-1, the full variable domain reads EPEVTQTPSHQVTQMGQEVILRCVPISNHLYFYWYRQILGQKVEFLVSFYNNEISEKSEIFDDQFSVERPDGSNFTLKIRSTKLEDSAMYFCASSVQSNTEAFFGQGTRLTVV.

This clone was found a few times. The gene calls are TRBV29-1 and TRBJ2-2; TRBD1 might be the D (6 bases). CDR3 length equals 13 residues. With 7 bases removed from V and 3 bases from J, the gap between germline ends came to 12 bases. Per the germline V gene, CDR1 is SQVTM and CDR2 is ANQGSEA. CDR3 protein: CSGSGVHTGELFF. The CDR3 DNA sequence: TGCAGCGGTTCAGGGGTCCACACCGGGGAGCTGTTTTTT.

CDR3 loop: CASSERFGDTQYF. The CDR3 DNA reads TGTGCCAGCAGTGAACGGTTCGGAGATACGCAGTATTTT. The chain joins TRBV2 to TRBJ2-3; D remains unclear. Germline V gene lookup returns CDR1 SNHLY and CDR2 FYNNEI. The ends were cut back, 2 bases at V and 5 bases at J, with 8 bases in the middle. This CDR3 is built from 13 residues. Full variable domain (outside the CDR3, taken from reference TRBV2 and TRBJ2-3): EPEVTQTPSHQVTQMGQEVILRCVPISNHLYFYWYRQILGQKVEFLVSFYNNEISEKSEIFDDQFSVERPDGSNFTLKIRSTKLEDSAMYFCASSERFGDTQYFGPGTRLTVL.

The rearrangement links TRBV5-1 to TRBJ2-1; TRBD1 matches 9 bases. This CDR3 region has 16 residues. Germline CDR1 and CDR2: SGHRS and YFSETQ. The J segment lost 3 bases and the V segment lost 0 bases, leaving 4 bases of the junction unmatched. CDR3 residues: CASSLGGTGNYNEQFF. The CDR3 nucleotides read TGCGCCAGCAGCTTGGGGGGGACAGGGAACTACAATGAGCAGTTCTTC.

The chain has TRBV5-1 and TRBJ1-2; no reliable D call. This CDR3 has 13 residues. V was cut by 4 bases and J by 5 bases, with 12 bases left in between. Germline-derived CDR1 and CDR2 are SGHRS and YFSETQ. DNA for the CDR3: TGCGCCAGCAGCGAGGCCCGGTTGTATGGCTACACCTTC. It specifies CASSEARLYGYTF.

V gene TRBV14 combines with J gene TRBJ1-2; perhaps TRBD1 as D (6 bases). The CDR3 is 16 residues long. From germline, CDR1 is SGHDN and CDR2 FVKESK. The V end lost 4 bases, the J end lost 3 bases, and 18 bases lay between the germline ends. CDR3 coding DNA: TGTGCCAGCAGCCCATCCGGGACATACAACTACTATGGCTACACCTTC. Translation: CASSPSGTYNYYGYTF. Variable domain in full (rest from reference TRBV14 and TRBJ1-2): EAGVTQFPSHSVIEKGQTVTLRCDPISGHDNLYWYRRVMGKEIKFLLHFVKESKQDESGMPNNRFLAERTGGTYSTLKVQPAELEDSGVYFCASSPSGTYNYYGYTFGSGTRLTVV.

In DNA form, the CDR3 reads TGTGCCACCACCAAGACAGGAGACAGCTCCTACAATGAGCAGTTCTTC. It translates to CATTKTGDSSYNEQFF. The V gene is TRBV28, the J gene TRBJ2-1; D is possibly TRBD1 (6 bases). V gave up 10 bases and J gave up 0 bases, with 19 bases separating them. Germline-derived CDR1 and CDR2 are MDHEN and SYDVKM. The CDR3 totals 16 residues.

V usage is TRBV2 and J usage is TRBJ2-7; the D gene is possibly TRBD1 (6 bases). This CDR3 has 16 amino acids. Germline loops: CDR1 SNHLY, CDR2 FYNNEI. Trimming stripped 4 bases from V and 0 bases from J, with 16 bases between. The CDR3 coding sequence is TGTGCCAGCAGTGGAGTTGGGGACACCCACTCCTACGAGCAGTACTTC. It is translated as CASSGVGDTHSYEQYF.

The CDR3 loop reads CASSEKIAGSGELFF. In nucleotides, the CDR3 is TGTGCCAGCAGTGAAAAAATAGCGGGGTCCGGGGAGCTGTTTTTT. The chain uses TRBV2 and TRBJ2-2; TRBD2 aligns across 8 bases. This CDR3 spans 15 amino acids. J gave up 6 bases and V 2 bases, and 5 bases lay outside the gene matches. Germline V gene lookup returns CDR1 SNHLY and CDR2 FYNNEI.

The chain is built from TRBV28 and TRBJ2-1; 9 bases align to TRBD2. There are 15 residues in the CDR3. Trimming at V came to 7 bases and at J to 4 bases, leaving 8 bases not matched to a gene. CDR1 and CDR2 from the germline V gene are MDHEN and SYDVKM. The CDR3 coding sequence is TGTGCCAGCACCGCGACTAGCGGACTATACAATGAGCAGTTCTTC. Translating it yields CASTATSGLYNEQFF.